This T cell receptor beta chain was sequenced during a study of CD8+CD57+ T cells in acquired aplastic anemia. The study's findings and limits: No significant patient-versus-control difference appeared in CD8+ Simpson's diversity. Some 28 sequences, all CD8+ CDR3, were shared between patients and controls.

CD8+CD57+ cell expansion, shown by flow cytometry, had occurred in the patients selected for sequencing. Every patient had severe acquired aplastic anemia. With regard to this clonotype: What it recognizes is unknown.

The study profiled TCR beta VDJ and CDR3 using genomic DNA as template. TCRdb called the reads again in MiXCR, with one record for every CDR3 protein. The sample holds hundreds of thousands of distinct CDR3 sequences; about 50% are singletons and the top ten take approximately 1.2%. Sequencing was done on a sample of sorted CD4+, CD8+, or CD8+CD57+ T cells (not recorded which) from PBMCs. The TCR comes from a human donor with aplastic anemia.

In DNA form, the CDR3 reads TGCAGTGCCAGCAGTGTCTGGGACAGTCGGATCGGTGGCTACACCTTC. Amino acid sequence: CSASSVWDSRIGGYTF. The V and J genes are TRBV20-1 and TRBJ1-2; 7 bases are shared with TRBD1. This CDR3 contains 16 residues. Germline V gene sequence: CDR1 DFQATT, CDR2 SNEGSKA (reference sequence). The trim removed 6 bases at V and 7 bases at J, leaving 20 bases unmatched.